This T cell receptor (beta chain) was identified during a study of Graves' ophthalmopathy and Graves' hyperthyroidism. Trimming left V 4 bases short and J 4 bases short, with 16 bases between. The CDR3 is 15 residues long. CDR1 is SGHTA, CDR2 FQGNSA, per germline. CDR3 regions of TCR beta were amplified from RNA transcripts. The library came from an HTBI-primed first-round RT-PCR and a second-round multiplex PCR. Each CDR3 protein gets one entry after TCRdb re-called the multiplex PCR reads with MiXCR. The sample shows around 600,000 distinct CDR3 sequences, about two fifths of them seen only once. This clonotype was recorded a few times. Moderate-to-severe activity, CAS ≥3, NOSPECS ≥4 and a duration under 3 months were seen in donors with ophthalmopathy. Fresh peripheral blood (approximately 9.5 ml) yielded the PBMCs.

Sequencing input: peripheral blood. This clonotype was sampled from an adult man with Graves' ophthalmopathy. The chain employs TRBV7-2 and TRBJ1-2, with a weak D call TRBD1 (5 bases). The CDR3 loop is CASSYRDATLYGYTF. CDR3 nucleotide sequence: TGTGCCAGCAGCTACCGGGACGCCACACTCTATGGCTACACCTTC.